The clone carrying this TCR beta chain was recorded at least ten times. The target antigen is unknown. Germline CDR1 and CDR2: SGHRS and YFSETQ. This CDR3 spans 15 amino acids. V was trimmed by 4 bases and J by 8 bases, leaving 21 bases between them. TCRdb passed the 5' RACE reads through MiXCR, listing each CDR3 protein once. There are about 210,000 distinct CDR3 sequences in the sample; about a tenth occur only once, and about 5.5% lies in the top ten. This sample was taken from a study of identical twins. Study-wide findings and caveats: There is a chance that invariant MAIT and iNKT cells partially muddied zero-insertion analyses. Out-of-frame beta chain sequences displayed weaker excess sharing between twins. Monozygotic twins shared more out-of-frame TCR alpha than recombination models predicted.

Sample: memory (CD45RO+) T cells sorted from blood. The genes are TRBV5-1 and TRBJ1-2, with D maybe TRBD1 (5 bases). The receptor was isolated from a woman aged 18-35 years in good health. CDR3 loop: CASSVGLQQNRGYTF. The CDR3 region has the DNA TGCGCCAGCAGCGTGGGACTCCAGCAAAATCGGGGCTACACCTTC. The whole variable domain, remainder taken from reference TRBV5-1 and TRBJ1-2, is KAGVTQTPRYLIKTRGQQVTLSCSPISGHRSVSWYQQTPGQGLQFLFEYFSETQRNKGNFPGRFSGRQFSNSRSEMNVSTLELGDSALYLCASSVGLQQNRGYTFGSGTRLTVV.